The source of this TCR beta chain is a study of human thymus T cells. This CDR3 spans 12 amino acids. In germline, CDR1 is SGHTA, CDR2 FQGNSA. With 5 bases removed from V and 6 bases from J, the gap between germline ends came to 7 bases. The method was immunoSEQ multiplex PCR; TCRdb's version includes in-frame clones alone and lacks a portion of them. Among tens of thousands of clones listed, around 96% were seen once. Obtained as resections during corrective heart surgery, the thymus tissue was then studied. V and J are TRBV7-2 and TRBJ2-2; no clear D gene. The sequence was collected from a boy in the first two years of life with a congenital heart defect but otherwise immunologically healthy. What was sequenced was thymus tissue. CDR3 sequence: CASSPTPGELFF. The CDR3 DNA follows: TGTGCCAGCAGCCCAACCCCCGGGGAGCTGTTTTTT.